This T cell receptor beta chain was sequenced during a study of cytomegalovirus exposure and HLA in healthy donors. At the level of the study: Counted in an early data release were approximately 80 million unique TCRs from HLA-typed donors. General study results and limits: V segments that were indistinguishable, TRBV6-2 and TRBV6-3 among them, were omitted from analysis. The study put roughly 160 TCR beta chains on its list as cytomegalovirus-associated. Analysis was performed later, and it showed HLA-associated TCR beta chains to be more clonally expanded than equally common others.

PCR involved 60 Vbeta and 13 Jbeta primers. Method: immunoSEQ multiplex PCR; TCRdb's copy keeps in-frame clones and lacks some. The sample shows 93,000 or so clones, 60% to 85% of them seen only once. On this clone itself: Its cognate antigen is unknown.

The CDR3 is 14 residues long. V lost 8 bases, J lost 2 bases, and 18 bases lay in between. Germline CDR1 GTSNPN, CDR2 SVGIG (reference sequence). The sequencing sample was made of PBMCs. The chain employs TRBV30 and TRBJ2-5; TRBD1 is a possible D gene (6 bases). The TCR comes from a man aged 45-65 years in good health and CMV-seropositive. This chain's CDR3 is CAGSGTRGQETQYF. CDR3 coding DNA: TGTGCCGGCTCTGGGACAAGGGGGCAAGAGACCCAGTACTTC. Together with reference TRBV30 and TRBJ2-5, the CDR3 gives the full variable domain: SQTIHQWPATLVQPVGSPLSLECTVEGTSNPNLYWYRQAAGRGLQLLFYSVGIGQISSEVPQNLSASRPQDRQFILSSKKLLLSDSGFYLCAGSGTRGQETQYFGPGTRLLVL.